This T cell receptor beta chain derives from a study of shared clonotypes between healthy human individuals. Worth noting for this clone: Its antigen is currently unknown.

Data came from immunoSEQ multiplex PCR; TCRdb stores just in-frame clones and leaves some out. Found here are 2 million to 3 million clones, 80% to 95% of them singletons; the top ten hold about 0.34%. CD4+ cells were split into CD45RA+ naive and CD45RA-negative memory subsets. The CDR3 runs to 12 residues. The ends were cut back, 8 bases at V and 6 bases at J, with 14 bases in the middle. Germline CDR1 is SQVTM and CDR2 is ANQGSEA. Study-level points and caveats: Sequencing depth was predicted to influence how clonotypes are shared among donors. The generation probabilities recorded for non-shared clonotypes fell below those of clonotypes shared by all four donors. Among a few donors, about 4.6% of naive CD4 clonotypes were found in common.

This TCR derives from a young man in good health. Some clones in this sample may be carry-over from other donors' samples. Sequencing input: naive CD4+ T cells from PBMCs. Subset in this sample: CD45RA+ positively selected. The rearrangement joins TRBV29-1 to TRBJ2-1, with TRBD1 as a possible D gene (5 bases). The CDR3 nucleotides are TGCAGCCCCTCGACAGCCTTCAATGAGCAGTTCTTC. Translated, it gives CSPSTAFNEQFF.